These T cell receptor beta chains were read from a single sample in a study of blood T cell repertoires in COVID-19. Generated by immunoSEQ multiplex PCR, the TCRdb table keeps only in-frame clones and is missing some. The table has around 190,000 clones, 70% to 90% seen once. Input material: peripheral blood. These TCRs come from a man aged 45-65 years with active or convalescent COVID-19. Each CDR3 is given without its conserved first and last residue.

TRBJ1-2 | TRBV24-1 | ATSDSRTGGQGVGGYT
TRBJ2-2 | TRBV30 | AFFARGNTGELF
TRBJ2-1 | TRBV2 | ASSEAGGRSYNEQF
TRBJ1-1 | TRBV6-7 | ASSYSGRQDPNMNTEAF
TRBJ2-3 | TRBV7-3 | ASSSGNTDTQY
TRBJ1-3 | TRBV4-1 | ASSQGERNTIY
TRBJ2-1 | TRBV20-1 | SASEREHEQF
TRBJ2-1 | TRBV6-4 | ASSDRAGDEQF
TRBJ1-6 | TRBV7-6 | ASSSIGQGRSPLH
TRBJ1-2 | TRBV10-3 | AISGQQQYGYT
TRBJ2-7 | TRBV11-2 | ASSLGFSAGGFSYEQY
TRBJ2-7 | TRBV30 | AWDPGQSYEQY
TRBJ1-2 | TRBV7-2 | ASSPRTDNYGYT